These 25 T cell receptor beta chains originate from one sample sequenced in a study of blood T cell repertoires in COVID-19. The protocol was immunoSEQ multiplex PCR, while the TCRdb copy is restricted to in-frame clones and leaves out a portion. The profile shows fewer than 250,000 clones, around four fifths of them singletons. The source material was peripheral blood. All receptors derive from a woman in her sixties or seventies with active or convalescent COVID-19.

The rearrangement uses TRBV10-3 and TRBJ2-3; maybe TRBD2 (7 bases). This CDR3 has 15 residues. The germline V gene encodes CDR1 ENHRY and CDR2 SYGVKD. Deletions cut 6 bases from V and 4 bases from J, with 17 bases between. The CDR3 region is CAISRLGGAADTQYF. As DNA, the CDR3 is TGTGCCATCAGCCGACTAGGGGGGGCGGCAGATACGCAGTATTTT.

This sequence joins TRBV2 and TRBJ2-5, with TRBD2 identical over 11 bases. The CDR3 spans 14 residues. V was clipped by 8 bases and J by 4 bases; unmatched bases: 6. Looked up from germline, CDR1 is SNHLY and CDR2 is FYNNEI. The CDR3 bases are TGTGCCAGCTTTAGCGGGAGGGCCTCAGAGACCCAGTACTTC. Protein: CASFSGRASETQYF.

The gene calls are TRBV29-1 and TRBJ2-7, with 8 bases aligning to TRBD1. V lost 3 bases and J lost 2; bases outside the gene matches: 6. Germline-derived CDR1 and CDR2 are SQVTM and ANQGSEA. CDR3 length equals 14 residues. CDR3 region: CSVDPRDRTYEQYF. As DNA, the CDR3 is TGCAGCGTTGACCCTAGGGACAGGACCTACGAGCAGTACTTC.

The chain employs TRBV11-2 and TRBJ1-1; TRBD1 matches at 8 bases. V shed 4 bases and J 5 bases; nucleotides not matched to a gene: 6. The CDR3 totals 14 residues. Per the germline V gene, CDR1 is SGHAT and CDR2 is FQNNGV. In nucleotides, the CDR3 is TGTGCCAGCAGCTCTCAGGGGGCCGGGACTGAAGCTTTCTTT. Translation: CASSSQGAGTEAFF.

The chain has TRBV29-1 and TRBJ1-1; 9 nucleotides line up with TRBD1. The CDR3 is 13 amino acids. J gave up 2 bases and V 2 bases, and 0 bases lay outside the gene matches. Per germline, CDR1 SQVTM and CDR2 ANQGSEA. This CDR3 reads CSVETGGNTEAFF. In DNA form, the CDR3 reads TGCAGCGTTGAAACAGGGGGCAACACTGAAGCTTTCTTT.

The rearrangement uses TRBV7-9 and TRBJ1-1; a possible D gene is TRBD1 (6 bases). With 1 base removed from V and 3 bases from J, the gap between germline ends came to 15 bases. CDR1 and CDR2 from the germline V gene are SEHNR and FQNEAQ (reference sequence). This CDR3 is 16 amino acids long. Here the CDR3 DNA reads TGTGCCAGCAGCTTAGTTATGGGGGCGCGGGACACTGAAGCTTTCTTT. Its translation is CASSLVMGARDTEAFF.

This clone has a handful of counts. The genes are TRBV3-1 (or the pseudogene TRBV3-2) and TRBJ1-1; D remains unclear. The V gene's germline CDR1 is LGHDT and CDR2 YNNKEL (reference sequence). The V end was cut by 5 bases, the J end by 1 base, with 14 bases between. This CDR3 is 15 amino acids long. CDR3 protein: CASSLSGIPNTEAFF. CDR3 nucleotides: TGTGCCAGCAGCTTATCCGGGATACCGAACACTGAAGCTTTCTTT.

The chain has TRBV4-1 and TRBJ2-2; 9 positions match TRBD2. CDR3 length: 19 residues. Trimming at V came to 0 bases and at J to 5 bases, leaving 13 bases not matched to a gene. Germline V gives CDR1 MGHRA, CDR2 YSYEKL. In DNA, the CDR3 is TGCGCCAGCAGCCAAGATATGGGCGGGAGGGTATTGGTTACCGGGGAGCTGTTTTTT. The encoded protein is CASSQDMGGRVLVTGELFF.

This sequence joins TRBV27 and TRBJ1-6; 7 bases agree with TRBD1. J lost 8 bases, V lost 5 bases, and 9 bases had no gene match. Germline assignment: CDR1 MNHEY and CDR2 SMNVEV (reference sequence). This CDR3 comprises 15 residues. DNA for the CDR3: TGTGCCAGCAGTCGTAGGGGGCTTAAGGATTCACCCCTCCACTTT. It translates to CASSRRGLKDSPLHF.

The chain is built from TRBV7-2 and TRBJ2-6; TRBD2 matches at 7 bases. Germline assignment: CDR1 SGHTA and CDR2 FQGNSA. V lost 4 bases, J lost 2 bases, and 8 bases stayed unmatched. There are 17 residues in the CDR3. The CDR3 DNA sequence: TGTGCCAGCAGCTCACAGATAGGGACTACTGGGGCCAACGTCCTGACTTTC. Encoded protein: CASSSQIGTTGANVLTF.

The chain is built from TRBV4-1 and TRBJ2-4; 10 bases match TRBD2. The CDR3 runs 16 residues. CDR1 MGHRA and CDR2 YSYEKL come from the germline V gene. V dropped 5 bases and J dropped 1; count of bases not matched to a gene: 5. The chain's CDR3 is CASSNLAGAAKNIQYF. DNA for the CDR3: TGCGCCAGCAGCAACCTAGCGGGAGCGGCCAAAAACATTCAGTACTTC.

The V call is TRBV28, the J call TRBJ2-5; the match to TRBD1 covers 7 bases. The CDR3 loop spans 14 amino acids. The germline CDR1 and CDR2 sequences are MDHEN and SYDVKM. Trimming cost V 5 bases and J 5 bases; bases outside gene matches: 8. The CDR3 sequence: CASSTQGVAETQYF. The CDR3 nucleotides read TGTGCCAGCAGTACTCAGGGGGTAGCGGAGACCCAGTACTTC.

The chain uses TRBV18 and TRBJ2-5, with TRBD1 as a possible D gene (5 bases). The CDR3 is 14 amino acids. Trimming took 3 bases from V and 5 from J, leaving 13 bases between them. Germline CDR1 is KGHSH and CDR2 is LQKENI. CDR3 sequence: CASSPGLGPETQYF. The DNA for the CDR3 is TGTGCCAGCTCACCGGGGCTAGGTCCGGAGACCCAGTACTTC.

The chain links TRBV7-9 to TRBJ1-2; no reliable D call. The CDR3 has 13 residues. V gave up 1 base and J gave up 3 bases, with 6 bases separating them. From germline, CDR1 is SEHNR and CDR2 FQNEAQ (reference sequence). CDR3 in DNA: TGTGCCAGCAGCTTAGGGCAGGACTATGGCTACACCTTC. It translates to CASSLGQDYGYTF.

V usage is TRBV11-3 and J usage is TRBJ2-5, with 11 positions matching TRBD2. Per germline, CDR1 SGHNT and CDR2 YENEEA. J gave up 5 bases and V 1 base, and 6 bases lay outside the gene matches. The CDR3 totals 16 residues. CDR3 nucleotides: TGTGCCAGCAGCTTAGGGGTAGCGGGAGGGTTCGAGACCCAGTACTTC. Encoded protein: CASSLGVAGGFETQYF. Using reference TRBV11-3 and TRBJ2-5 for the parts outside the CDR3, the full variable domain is EAGVVQSPRYKIIEKKQPVAFWCNPISGHNTLYWYLQNLGQGPELLIRYENEEAVDDSQLPKDRFSAERLKGVDSTLKIQPAELGDSAVYLCASSLGVAGGFETQYFGPGTRLLVL.

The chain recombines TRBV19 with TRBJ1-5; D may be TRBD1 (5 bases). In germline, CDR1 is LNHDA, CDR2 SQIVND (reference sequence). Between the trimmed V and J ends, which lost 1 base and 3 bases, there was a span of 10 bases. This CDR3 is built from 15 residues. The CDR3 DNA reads TGTGCCAGTAGTATAGCACAGGAATTCAATCAGCCCCAGCATTTT. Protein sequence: CASSIAQEFNQPQHF.

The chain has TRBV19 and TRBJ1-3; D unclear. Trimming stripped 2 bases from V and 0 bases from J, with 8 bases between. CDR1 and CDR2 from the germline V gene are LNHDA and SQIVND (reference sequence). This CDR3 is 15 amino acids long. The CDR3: CASSISRLSGNTIYF. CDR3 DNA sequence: TGTGCCAGTAGTATATCCAGGCTCTCTGGAAACACCATATATTTT.

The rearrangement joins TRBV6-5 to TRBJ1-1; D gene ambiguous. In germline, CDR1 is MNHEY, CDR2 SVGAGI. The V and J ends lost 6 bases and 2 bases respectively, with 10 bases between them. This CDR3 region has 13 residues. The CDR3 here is CASSGVPNTEAFF. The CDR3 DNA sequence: TGTGCCAGCAGCGGGGTCCCTAACACTGAAGCTTTCTTT.

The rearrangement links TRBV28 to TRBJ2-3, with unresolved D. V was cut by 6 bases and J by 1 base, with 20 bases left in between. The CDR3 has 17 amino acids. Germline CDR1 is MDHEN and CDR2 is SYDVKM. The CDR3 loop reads CASSLDLARSRTDTQYF. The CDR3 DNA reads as TGTGCCAGCAGCCTAGATCTTGCCCGAAGCCGCACAGATACGCAGTATTTT.

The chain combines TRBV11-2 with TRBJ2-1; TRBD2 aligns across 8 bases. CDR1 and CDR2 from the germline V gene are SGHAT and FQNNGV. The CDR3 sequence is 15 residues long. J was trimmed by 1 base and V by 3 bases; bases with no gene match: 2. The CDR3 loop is CASSFLAGSYNEQFF. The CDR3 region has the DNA TGTGCCAGCAGCTTTTTAGCGGGATCCTACAATGAGCAGTTCTTC.

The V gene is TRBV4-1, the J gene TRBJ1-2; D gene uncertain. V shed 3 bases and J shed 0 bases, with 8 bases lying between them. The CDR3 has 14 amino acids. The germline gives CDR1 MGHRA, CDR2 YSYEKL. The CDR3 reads CASSQITANYGYTF. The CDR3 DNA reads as TGCGCCAGCAGCCAGATTACAGCTAACTATGGCTACACCTTC.

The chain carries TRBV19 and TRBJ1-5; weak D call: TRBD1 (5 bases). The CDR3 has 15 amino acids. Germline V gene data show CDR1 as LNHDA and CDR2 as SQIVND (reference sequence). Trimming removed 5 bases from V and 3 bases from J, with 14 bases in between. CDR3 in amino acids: CASSPGDSLNQPQHF. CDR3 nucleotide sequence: TGTGCCAGTAGTCCCGGCGACAGTCTCAATCAGCCCCAGCATTTT.

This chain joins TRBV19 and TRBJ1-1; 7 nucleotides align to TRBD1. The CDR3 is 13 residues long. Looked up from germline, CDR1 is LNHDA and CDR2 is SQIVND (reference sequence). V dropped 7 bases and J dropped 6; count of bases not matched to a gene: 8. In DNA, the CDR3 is TGTGCCAGTACCCAACCAGGGGGGTCTGAAGCTTTCTTT. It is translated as CASTQPGGSEAFF.

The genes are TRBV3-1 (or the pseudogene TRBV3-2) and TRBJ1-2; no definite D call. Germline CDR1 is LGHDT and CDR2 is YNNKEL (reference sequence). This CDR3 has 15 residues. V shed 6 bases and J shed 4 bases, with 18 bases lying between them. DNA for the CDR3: TGTGCCAGCAGACCTACGATGACTCTAGGCTATGGCTACACCTTC. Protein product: CASRPTMTLGYGYTF.

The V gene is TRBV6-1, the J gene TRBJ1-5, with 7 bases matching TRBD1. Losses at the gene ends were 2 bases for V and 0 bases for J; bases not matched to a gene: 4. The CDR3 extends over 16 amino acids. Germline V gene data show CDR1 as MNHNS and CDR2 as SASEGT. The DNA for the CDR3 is TGTGCCAGCAGTGAACCGGGACAGCTTAGCAATCAGCCCCAGCATTTT. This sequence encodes CASSEPGQLSNQPQHF.